This T cell receptor beta chain was sequenced in a study of beta chain features in type 1 diabetes. Study overall: Cell yields, gender and age were similar in healthy donors and patients. Broader study findings: In comparison with healthy donors, patients had naive, central memory and Treg TCRB repertoires that appeared more similar.

Germline V gene data show CDR1 as MNHEY and CDR2 as SVGAGI. This CDR3 region has 15 residues. J gave up 4 bases and V 4 bases, and 6 bases lay outside the gene matches. Since all of the isolated RNA was reverse transcribed, expressed TCRB transcripts were what got sequenced. Assay used: immunoSEQ multiplex PCR; TCRdb lists only in-frame clones, some missing. Of approximately 340,000 clones in the sample, approximately 16% are singletons; the top ten hold under 0.02%. Each of the sorted populations had a purity greater than 98%. On this clone itself: Its antigen is as yet unknown.

Material: naive CD4+ T cells from blood. This chain joins TRBV6-5 and TRBJ2-2, with 7 nucleotides matching TRBD1. The clonotype originates from a young woman in good health. The DNA of the CDR3 is TGTGCCAGCAGTTTTCAGGGGGTGGGCACCGGGGAGCTGTTTTTT. Its protein product is CASSFQGVGTGELFF.